This TCR beta chain emerged from a study of shared clonotypes between healthy human individuals. The assay was immunoSEQ multiplex PCR, and TCRdb's table has in-frame clones only and misses some. The profile shows about 680,000 clones, approximately 79% of them singletons. Study-level findings and limits: Estimated richness was generally greater in naive than memory subsets.

CDR1 and CDR2 (germline): MGHRA, YSYEKL. V gave up 6 bases and J gave up 4 bases; unmatched junction bases: 3. This CDR3 spans 14 amino acids. A note on this clone: Its cognate antigen is unknown.

The sample taken for sequencing was memory CD4+ T cells sorted from blood. Subset given: CD45RA-negative fraction. The TCR sequence derives from a woman in her 30s in good health. The rearrangement joins TRBV4-1 to TRBJ2-1; 10 nucleotides agree with TRBD2. The CDR3 here is CASRKLAGYNEQFF. The DNA for the CDR3 is TGCGCCAGCAGGAAACTAGCGGGGTACAATGAGCAGTTCTTC.